Detailed here is one TCR beta chain. Antigen unknown. Germline loops: CDR1 SGHRS, CDR2 YFSETQ. The CDR3 consists of 15 residues. V was trimmed by 0 bases and J by 6 bases, leaving 12 bases between them. This table comes from immunoSEQ multiplex PCR, and its TCRdb copy is limited to in-frame clones, with some not included. The sample has about 92,000 clones; roughly nine tenths are singletons. The sample originates from a study of T cell responses to AZD1222 COVID-19 vaccine. Study outcomes and limitations: Seropositivity was recorded at baseline in only a handful of AZD1222 recipients. Donors were chiefly white British, with a greater number of females, and clonal diversity was perhaps underestimated.

The sequence was obtained from an adult in good health. Sequencing used peripheral blood, obtained on day 0 of AZD1222 vaccination. The chain combines TRBV5-1 with TRBJ2-2; a weak D match, TRBD1 (6 bases). CDR3 bases: TGCGCCAGCAGCTTGGCAGGGGCGGGTGCCGGGGAGCTGTTTTTT. Translation gives CASSLAGAGAGELFF.